The T cell receptor (beta chain) described here comes from a study of CD4 T cell repertoires in COVID-19. As for the study in general: After approximately 10 days of IL-2 expansion, CFSE-low cells were relabeled and restimulated with other coronavirus spikes.

General study points: SARS-CoV and/or HKU1 spike cultures shared between 7 and 25% of SARS-CoV-2 clonotypes.

These memory T cells were uncultured and sequenced directly after ex vivo isolation. For this clone: Its antigen is as yet unknown.

Measured with immunoSEQ multiplex PCR; TCRdb has only the in-frame clones, and not every one. This sample has about 24,000 clones, with over 85% found just once. This specimen consisted of circulating follicular helper CD4+ T cells (cTfh) from blood, obtained before the COVID-19 pandemic. The sequence derives from a human donor who had COVID-19.

CDR3 in amino acids: CATEGGSGEQYF. The CDR3 region has the DNA TGTGCCACAGAAGGGGGTTCTGGGGAGCAGTACTTC. The V gene is TRBV19, the J gene TRBJ2-7; possibly TRBD1 for D (6 bases). Germline CDR1 LNHDA, CDR2 SQIVND (reference sequence). The CDR3 length is 12 residues. V lost 10 bases and J 7 bases, leaving 17 bases between the germline ends. Looking up the rest from reference TRBV19 and TRBJ2-7 gives the full variable domain: DGGITQSPKYLFRKEGQNVTLSCEQNLNHDAMYWYRQDPGQGLRLIYYSQIVNDFQKGDIAEGYSVSREKKESFPLTVTSAQKNPTAFYLCATEGGSGEQYFGPGTRLTVT.